The 21 T cell receptor beta chains below come from one sample, sequenced in a study of cytomegalovirus exposure and HLA in healthy donors. It was with 60 Vbeta and 13 Jbeta primers that the PCR ran. Libraries were prepared by immunoSEQ multiplex PCR; TCRdb keeps only in-frame clonotypes and omits some of them. The data contain 85,000 to 95,000 clones, 60% to 70% of them seen just once; the ten biggest clones take up around 6.3%. Sequenced: PBMCs. The receptors stem from a woman in her 30s in good health and CMV-seronegative.

This clone was seen only once. This rearrangement joins TRBV2 to TRBJ2-5; a weak D match, TRBD1 (5 bases). The J call is doubtful: the DNA matches TRBJ2-7 better. Looked up from germline, CDR1 is SNHLY and CDR2 is FYNNEI. The CDR3 is made up of 14 amino acids. DNA of the CDR3: TGTGCCAGCAGTCTTCTAAGGGGCTCCTACGAGCAGTACTTC. The encoded protein is CASSLLRGSYEQYF.

There are a few counts of this clone. This chain connects TRBV18 to TRBJ2-7; 9 positions match TRBD1. Germline V CDR1 and CDR2: KGHSH, LQKENI. The CDR3 runs to 13 residues. V lost 5 bases to trimming and J lost 6 bases; unmatched junction nucleotides: 5. The CDR3 spells CASSSGQGSEQYF. The CDR3 DNA reads as TGTGCCAGCTCATCCGGACAGGGGTCCGAGCAGTACTTC.

The chain uses TRBV13 and TRBJ1-4; no clear D gene. The CDR3 length is 14 residues. Deletions cut 4 bases from V and 8 bases from J, with 14 bases between. Germline V gene data show CDR1 as PRHDT and CDR2 as FYEKMQ (reference sequence). The CDR3 region is CASSSRQVSEKLFF. The CDR3 DNA sequence: TGTGCCAGCAGCTCCCGACAAGTTTCGGAAAAACTGTTTTTT.

J is TRBJ2-1 and V is TRBV7-3; D ambiguous. Germline CDR1 is SGHTA and CDR2 is FQGTGA. V shed 5 bases and J shed 6 bases, with 11 bases lying between them. The length of the CDR3 is 13 residues. This chain's CDR3 is CASSLGPFNEQFF. CDR3 bases: TGTGCCAGCAGCCTTGGCCCCTTCAATGAGCAGTTCTTC.

The chain is built from TRBV19 and TRBJ2-7, with D maybe TRBD2 (5 bases). Germline loops: CDR1 LNHDA, CDR2 SQIVND (reference sequence). The V and J ends lost 6 bases and 2 bases respectively, with 17 bases between them. The CDR3 contains 15 residues. CDR3 residues: CASSTPGTATYEQYF. DNA for the CDR3: TGTGCCAGTAGCACCCCGGGAACAGCAACCTACGAGCAGTACTTC.

The chain combines TRBV7-9 with TRBJ2-1; D not resolved. Germline CDR1 is SEHNR and CDR2 is FQNEAQ (reference sequence). V was clipped by 6 bases and J by 3 bases, with 6 bases between them. CDR3 length: 12 residues. Here the CDR3 DNA reads TGTGCCAGCAGTATCCTCTACAATGAGCAGTTCTTC. It yields the protein CASSILYNEQFF. The full variable domain, with the rest looked up from reference TRBV7-9 and TRBJ2-1, is DTGVSQNPRHKITKRGQNVTFRCDPISEHNRLYWYRQTLGQGPEFLTYFQNEAQLEKSRLLSDRFSAERPKGSFSTLEIQRTEQGDSAMYLCASSILYNEQFFGPGTRLTVL.

The chain has TRBV5-1 and TRBJ2-7; 8 positions match TRBD2. In germline, CDR1 is SGHRS, CDR2 YFSETQ. The V and J ends lost 5 bases and 5 bases, in that order; junction bases with no gene match: 15. The CDR3 covers 16 residues. CDR3 residues: CASRDGTSAISDEQYF. Written as DNA, the CDR3 is TGCGCCAGCAGGGATGGGACTAGTGCCATTAGCGACGAGCAGTACTTC.

This clone has more than one count but fewer than ten. The chain recombines TRBV5-6 with TRBJ1-2; TRBD1 is a possible D gene (5 bases). V was cut by 1 base and J by 6 bases, with 10 bases left in between. The CDR3 sequence is 13 residues long. Germline V gene sequence: CDR1 SGHDT, CDR2 YYEEEE. CDR3 nucleotides: TGTGCCAGCAGCTTGTTACGGGGGGATGGCTACACCTTC. Translating it yields CASSLLRGDGYTF.

This chain links TRBV5-1 with TRBJ2-5, with D maybe TRBD1 (6 bases). V lost 6 bases and J lost 1, with 19 bases in between. The CDR3 has 16 residues. Germline CDR1 and CDR2: SGHRS and YFSETQ. In nucleotides, the CDR3 is TGCGCCAGCAACCTAAACTTGGGACAAGCCCAAGAGACCCAGTACTTC. Protein product: CASNLNLGQAQETQYF.

The V gene is TRBV6-1, the J gene TRBJ2-5, with TRBD1 as a possible D gene (5 bases). The closer fit of TRBJ2-7 to the DNA end suggests the J call may be wrong. The CDR3 is 12 amino acids. Germline lookup yields CDR1 MNHNS and CDR2 SASEGT. The DNA of the CDR3 is TGTGCCAGCACCCGACAGAGCTACGAGCAGTACTTC. It is translated as CASTRQSYEQYF.

This clone was observed a handful of times. The chain links TRBV6-1 to TRBJ2-2, with 8 bases matching TRBD1. Germline V CDR1 and CDR2: MNHNS, SASEGT. The CDR3 extends over 14 amino acids. Trimming cost V 2 bases and J 5 bases; bases outside gene matches: 1. CDR3 amino acids: CASSEQGATGELFF. CDR3 in DNA: TGTGCCAGCAGTGAACAGGGGGCTACCGGGGAGCTGTTTTTT.

This clone was recorded a few times. This chain joins TRBV10-3 and TRBJ1-1; the match to TRBD1 covers 11 bases. J lost 4 bases, V lost 4 bases, and 8 bases had no gene match. Germline V gene lookup returns CDR1 ENHRY and CDR2 SYGVKD. This CDR3 contains 16 residues. CDR3 in DNA: TGTGCCATCAGTGTAGGAGCCGGGACAGGGGGCACTGAAGCTTTCTTT. This gives the protein CAISVGAGTGGTEAFF.

In DNA form, the CDR3 reads TGTGCCAGCAGTTCAAGGGTGGACACTGACTACACCTTC. Protein product: CASSSRVDTDYTF. The gene calls are TRBV28 and TRBJ1-2, with TRBD1 as a possible D gene (5 bases). In germline, CDR1 is MDHEN, CDR2 SYDVKM. The CDR3 extends over 13 amino acids. V lost 4 bases, J lost 10 bases, and 16 bases lay in between.

The genes are TRBV18 and TRBJ1-5, with TRBD1 identical over 9 bases. CDR1 KGHSH and CDR2 LQKENI come from the germline V gene. V trimming: 8 bases; J trimming: 5 bases; junction bases outside the gene matches: 4. CDR3 length: 13 amino acids. The CDR3 DNA sequence: TGTGCCAGCAGACAGGGGGAGGATCAGCCCCAGCATTTT. It translates to CASRQGEDQPQHF.

This chain's CDR3 is CASSQERQGGNQPQHF. The DNA for the CDR3 is TGCGCCAGCAGCCAAGAGAGACAGGGTGGCAATCAGCCCCAGCATTTT. The J gene is TRBJ1-5, the V gene TRBV4-1, with 7 bases matching TRBD1. Germline CDR1 and CDR2: MGHRA and YSYEKL. This CDR3 has 16 residues. Trimming took 0 bases from V and 2 from J; bases not matched to a gene: 4.

The table lists this clone with a few counts. The chain is built from TRBV29-1 and TRBJ1-2; 9 bases map to TRBD1. There are 17 residues in the CDR3. V was pared by 0 bases and J by 3 bases, with 11 bases of the junction left unmatched. The germline gives CDR1 SQVTM, CDR2 ANQGSEA. This CDR3 reads CSVEDGRGQGPYYGYTF. CDR3 sequence (DNA): TGCAGCGTTGAAGACGGGAGGGGACAGGGCCCCTACTATGGCTACACCTTC.

The V call is TRBV5-1, the J call TRBJ1-6; 9 nucleotides align to TRBD1. The CDR3 covers 14 residues. Germline V lookup: CDR1 SGHRS, CDR2 YFSETQ. V was clipped by 5 bases and J by 9 bases; unmatched bases: 6. This chain's CDR3 is CASRLGQGTSPLHF. CDR3 in DNA: TGCGCCAGCAGACTGGGACAGGGAACTTCACCCCTCCACTTT.

The chain combines TRBV4-1 with TRBJ1-1; D is undetermined. Germline assignment: CDR1 MGHRA and CDR2 YSYEKL. The ends were cut back, 3 bases at V and 11 bases at J, with 10 bases in the middle. The CDR3 is 11 residues long. The CDR3 loop is CASSQRAKAFF. CDR3 DNA: TGCGCCAGCAGCCAGAGGGCAAAGGCTTTCTTT.

J is TRBJ2-2 and V is TRBV6-6; tentatively, D is TRBD1 (5 bases). Germline V gene data show CDR1 as MNHNY and CDR2 as SVGAGI (reference sequence). V lost 5 bases to trimming and J lost 4 bases, with 17 bases between them. The CDR3 has 16 amino acids. This CDR3 reads CASSTPQGARTGELFF. For the CDR3, the DNA is TGTGCCAGCAGTACCCCCCAAGGGGCGCGCACCGGGGAGCTGTTTTTT.

V gene TRBV12-5 combines with J gene TRBJ1-1, with TRBD1 matching 9 bases. V shed 5 bases and J 5 bases; nucleotides not matched to a gene: 3. The CDR3 is 13 residues long. Looked up from germline, CDR1 is LGHNT and CDR2 is FRNRAP. CDR3 in amino acids: CASGPGTGTEAFF. CDR3 nucleotide sequence: TGTGCTAGTGGTCCCGGGACAGGGACTGAAGCTTTCTTT.

The rearrangement joins TRBV20-1 to TRBJ1-4; D ambiguous. Germline loops: CDR1 DFQATT, CDR2 SNEGSKA (reference sequence). The CDR3 is made up of 11 amino acids. Trimming removed 8 bases from V and 8 bases from J, with 12 bases in between. The CDR3 loop reads CSSPAAEKLFF. CDR3 nucleotides: TGCAGTTCCCCGGCGGCGGAAAAACTGTTTTTT.